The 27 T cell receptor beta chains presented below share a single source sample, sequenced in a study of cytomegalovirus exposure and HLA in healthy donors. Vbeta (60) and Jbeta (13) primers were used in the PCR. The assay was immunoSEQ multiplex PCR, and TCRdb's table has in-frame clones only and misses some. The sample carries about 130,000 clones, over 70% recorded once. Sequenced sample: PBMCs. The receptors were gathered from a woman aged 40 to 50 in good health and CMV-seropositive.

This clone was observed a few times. The DNA for the CDR3 is TGCGCCAGCAGCTACGGACAGGGAACCTCACCCCTCCACTTT. Its translation: CASSYGQGTSPLHF. The chain has TRBV5-1 and TRBJ1-6, with 8 positions matching TRBD1. Germline-derived CDR1 and CDR2 are SGHRS and YFSETQ. V lost 3 bases and J lost 10; bases outside the gene matches: 6. The length of the CDR3 is 14 residues. Full variable domain (missing parts from reference TRBV5-1 and TRBJ1-6): KAGVTQTPRYLIKTRGQQVTLSCSPISGHRSVSWYQQTPGQGLQFLFEYFSETQRNKGNFPGRFSGRQFSNSRSEMNVSTLELGDSALYLCASSYGQGTSPLHFGNGTRLTVT.

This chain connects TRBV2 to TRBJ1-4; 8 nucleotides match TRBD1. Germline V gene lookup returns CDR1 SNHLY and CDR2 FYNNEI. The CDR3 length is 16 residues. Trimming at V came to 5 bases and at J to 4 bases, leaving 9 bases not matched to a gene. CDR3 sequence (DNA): TGTGCCAGCAGTTTGCTCACAGGGGGGGTTAATGAAAAACTGTTTTTT. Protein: CASSLLTGGVNEKLFF.

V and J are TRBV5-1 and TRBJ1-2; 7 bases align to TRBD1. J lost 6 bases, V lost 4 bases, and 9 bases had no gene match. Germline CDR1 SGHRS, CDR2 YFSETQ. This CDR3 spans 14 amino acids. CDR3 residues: CASSRDRVGDGYTF. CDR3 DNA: TGCGCCAGCAGCCGAGACAGGGTTGGGGATGGCTACACCTTC. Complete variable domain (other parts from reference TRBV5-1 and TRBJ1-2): KAGVTQTPRYLIKTRGQQVTLSCSPISGHRSVSWYQQTPGQGLQFLFEYFSETQRNKGNFPGRFSGRQFSNSRSEMNVSTLELGDSALYLCASSRDRVGDGYTFGSGTRLTVV.

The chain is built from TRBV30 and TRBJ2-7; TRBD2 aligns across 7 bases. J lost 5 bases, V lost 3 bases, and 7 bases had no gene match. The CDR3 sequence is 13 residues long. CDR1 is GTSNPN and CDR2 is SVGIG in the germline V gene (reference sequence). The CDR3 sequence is CAWSQAGPHEQYF. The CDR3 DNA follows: TGTGCCTGGAGCCAAGCGGGGCCCCACGAGCAGTACTTC.

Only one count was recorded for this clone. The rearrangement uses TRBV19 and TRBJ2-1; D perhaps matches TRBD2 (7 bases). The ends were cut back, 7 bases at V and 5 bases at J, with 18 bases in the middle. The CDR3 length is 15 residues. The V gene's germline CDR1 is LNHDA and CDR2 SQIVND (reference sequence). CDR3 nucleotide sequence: TGTGCCAGTAAGGGGTGGCGGGGGCCGAACAATGAGCAGTTCTTC. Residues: CASKGWRGPNNEQFF.

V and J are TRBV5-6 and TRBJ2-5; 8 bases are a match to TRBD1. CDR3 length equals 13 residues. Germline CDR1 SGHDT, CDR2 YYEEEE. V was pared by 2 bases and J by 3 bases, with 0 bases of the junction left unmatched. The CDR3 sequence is CASSLQGEETQYF. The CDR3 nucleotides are TGTGCCAGCAGCTTACAGGGGGAAGAGACCCAGTACTTC.

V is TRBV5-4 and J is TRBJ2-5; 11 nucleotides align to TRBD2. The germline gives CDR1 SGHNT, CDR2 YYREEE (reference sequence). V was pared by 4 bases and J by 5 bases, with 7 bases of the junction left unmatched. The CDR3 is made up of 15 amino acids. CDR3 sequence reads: CASSTSGGPGETQYF. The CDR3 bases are TGTGCCAGCAGCACTAGCGGGGGACCCGGGGAGACCCAGTACTTC.

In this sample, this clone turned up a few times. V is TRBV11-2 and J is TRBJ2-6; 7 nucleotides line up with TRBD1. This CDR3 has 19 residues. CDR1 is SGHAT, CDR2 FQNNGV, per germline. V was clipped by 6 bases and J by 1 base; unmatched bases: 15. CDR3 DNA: TGTGCCAGCAGGCCCACCGCCGGGACAGCCTTTTCTGGGGCCAACGTCCTGACTTTC. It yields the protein CASRPTAGTAFSGANVLTF.

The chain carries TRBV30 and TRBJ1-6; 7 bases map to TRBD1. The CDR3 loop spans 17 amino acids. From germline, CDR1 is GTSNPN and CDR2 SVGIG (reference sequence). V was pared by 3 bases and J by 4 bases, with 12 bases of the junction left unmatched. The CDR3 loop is CAWRTPEQGTYNSPLHF. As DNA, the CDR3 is TGTGCCTGGAGGACCCCCGAACAGGGGACGTATAATTCACCCCTCCACTTT.

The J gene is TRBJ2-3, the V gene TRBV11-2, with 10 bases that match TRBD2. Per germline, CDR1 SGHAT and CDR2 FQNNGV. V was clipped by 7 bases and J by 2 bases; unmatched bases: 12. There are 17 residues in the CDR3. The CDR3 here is CASTSGGAGGYTDTQYF. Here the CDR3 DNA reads TGTGCCAGCACCTCGGGGGGAGCGGGAGGGTACACAGATACGCAGTATTTT.

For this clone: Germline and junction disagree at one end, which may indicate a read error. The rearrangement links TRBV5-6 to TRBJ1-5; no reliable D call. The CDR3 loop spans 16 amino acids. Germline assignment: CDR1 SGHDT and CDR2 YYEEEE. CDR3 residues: CASSGGGPVIGQPRHF. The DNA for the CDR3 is TGTGCCAGCAGCGGAGGCGGACCCGTCATCGGTCAGCCCCGGCATTTT.

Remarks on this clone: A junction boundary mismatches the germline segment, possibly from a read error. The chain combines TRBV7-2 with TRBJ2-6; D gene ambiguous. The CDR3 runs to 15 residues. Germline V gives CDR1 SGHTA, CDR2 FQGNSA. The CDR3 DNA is TGTGCCAGCAGGTTAGCCCTCTCTGGGGCCAACGTCCTGACTTTC. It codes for CASRLALSGANVLTF.

This CDR3 reads CASSQDRSGTDTQYF. The CDR3 DNA reads as TGCGCCAGCAGCCAAGATCGGAGCGGCACAGATACGCAGTATTTT. The genes are TRBV4-3 and TRBJ2-3, with unresolved D. This CDR3 region has 15 residues. V was pared by 0 bases and J by 1 base, with 8 bases between. CDR1 is LGHNA, CDR2 YSLEER, per germline.

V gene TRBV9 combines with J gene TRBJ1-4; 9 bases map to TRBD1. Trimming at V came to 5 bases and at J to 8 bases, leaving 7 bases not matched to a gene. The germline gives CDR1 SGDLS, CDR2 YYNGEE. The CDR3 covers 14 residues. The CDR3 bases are TGTGCCAGCAGGGCCGGGACAGGGCTCGAAAAACTGTTTTTT. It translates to CASRAGTGLEKLFF.

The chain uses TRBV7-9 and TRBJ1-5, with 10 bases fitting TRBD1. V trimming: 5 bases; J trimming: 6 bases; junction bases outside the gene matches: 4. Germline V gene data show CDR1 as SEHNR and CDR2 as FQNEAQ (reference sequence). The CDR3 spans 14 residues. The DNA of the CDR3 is TGTGCCAGCAGCCTCCGGGACAGGGGTCAGCCCCAGCATTTT. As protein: CASSLRDRGQPQHF.

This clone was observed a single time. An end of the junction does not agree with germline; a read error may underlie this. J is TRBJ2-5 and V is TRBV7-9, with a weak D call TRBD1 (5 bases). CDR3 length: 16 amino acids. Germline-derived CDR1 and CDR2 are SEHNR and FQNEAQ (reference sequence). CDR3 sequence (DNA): TGTTCCAGCAGCCAACCCCGTGGGGCGGATAAAGAGACCCAGTACTTC. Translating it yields CSSSQPRGADKETQYF.

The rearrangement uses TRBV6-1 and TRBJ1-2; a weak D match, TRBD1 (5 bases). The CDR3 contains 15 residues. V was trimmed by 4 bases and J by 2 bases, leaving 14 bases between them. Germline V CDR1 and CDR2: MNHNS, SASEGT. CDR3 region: CASSGQSAANYGYTF. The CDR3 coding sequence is TGTGCCAGCAGTGGACAGAGCGCGGCCAACTATGGCTACACCTTC.

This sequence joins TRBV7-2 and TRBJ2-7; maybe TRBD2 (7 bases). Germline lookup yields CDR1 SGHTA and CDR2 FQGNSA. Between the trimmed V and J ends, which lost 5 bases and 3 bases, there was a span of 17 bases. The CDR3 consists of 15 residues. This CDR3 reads CASSNTWGGHYEQYF. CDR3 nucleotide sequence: TGTGCCAGCAGCAATACATGGGGGGGCCACTACGAGCAGTACTTC.

The CDR3 nucleotides are TGTGCCAGCAGTCCCGAAGGGGGCTGCGGCTACACCTTC. This encodes CASSPEGGCGYTF. The chain is built from TRBV6-5 and TRBJ1-2; TRBD1 matches at 7 bases. V was pared by 5 bases and J by 8 bases, with 8 bases of the junction left unmatched. Germline V gene data show CDR1 as MNHEY and CDR2 as SVGAGI. CDR3 length: 13 amino acids.

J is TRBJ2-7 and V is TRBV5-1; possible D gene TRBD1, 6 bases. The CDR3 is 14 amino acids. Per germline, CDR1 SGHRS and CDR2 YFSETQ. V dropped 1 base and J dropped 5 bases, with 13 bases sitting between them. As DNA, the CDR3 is TGCGCCAGCAGCTTGTGGGACAAAGGCGACGAGCAGTACTTC. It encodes CASSLWDKGDEQYF.

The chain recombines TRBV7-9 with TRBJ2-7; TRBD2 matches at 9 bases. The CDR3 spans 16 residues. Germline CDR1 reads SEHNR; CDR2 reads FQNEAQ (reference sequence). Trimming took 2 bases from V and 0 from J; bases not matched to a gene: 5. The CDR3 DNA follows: TGTGCCAGCAGCTTACTGGGCGGGGGGGTCTCCTACGAGCAGTACTTC. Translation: CASSLLGGGVSYEQYF.

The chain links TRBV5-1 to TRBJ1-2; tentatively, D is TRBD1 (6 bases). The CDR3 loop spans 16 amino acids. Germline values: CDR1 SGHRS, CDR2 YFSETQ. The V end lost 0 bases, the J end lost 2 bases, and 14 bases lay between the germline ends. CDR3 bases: TGCGCCAGCAGCTTGGCCGGCGGGGGGCAGAACTATGGCTACACCTTC. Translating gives CASSLAGGGQNYGYTF. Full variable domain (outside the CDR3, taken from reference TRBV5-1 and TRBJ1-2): KAGVTQTPRYLIKTRGQQVTLSCSPISGHRSVSWYQQTPGQGLQFLFEYFSETQRNKGNFPGRFSGRQFSNSRSEMNVSTLELGDSALYLCASSLAGGGQNYGYTFGSGTRLTVV.

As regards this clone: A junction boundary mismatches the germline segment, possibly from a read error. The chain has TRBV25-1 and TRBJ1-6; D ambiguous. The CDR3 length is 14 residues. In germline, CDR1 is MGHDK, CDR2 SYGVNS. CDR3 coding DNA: TGTACCAGCAGTGAATGGGAGGCTAATTCACCCCTCCACTTT. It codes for CTSSEWEANSPLHF. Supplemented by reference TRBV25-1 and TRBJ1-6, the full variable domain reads EADIYQTPRYLVIGTGKKITLECSQTMGHDKMYWYQQDPGMELHLIHYSYGVNSTEKGDLSSESTVSRIRTEHFPLTLESARPSHTSQYLCTSSEWEANSPLHFGNGTRLTVT.

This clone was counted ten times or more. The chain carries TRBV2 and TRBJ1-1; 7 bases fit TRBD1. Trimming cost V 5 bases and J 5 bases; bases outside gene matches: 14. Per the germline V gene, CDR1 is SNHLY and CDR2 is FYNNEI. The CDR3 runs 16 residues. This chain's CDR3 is CASSNRPDRAGTEAFF. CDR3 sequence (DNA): TGTGCCAGCAGTAACCGTCCCGACAGGGCAGGGACTGAAGCTTTCTTT.

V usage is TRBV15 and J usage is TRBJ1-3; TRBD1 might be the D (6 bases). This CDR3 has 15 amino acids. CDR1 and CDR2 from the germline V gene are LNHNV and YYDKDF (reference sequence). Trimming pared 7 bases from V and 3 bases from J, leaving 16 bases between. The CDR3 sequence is CATTGGSGVGNTIYF. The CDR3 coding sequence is TGTGCCACCACGGGGGGCTCAGGGGTTGGAAACACCATATATTTT.

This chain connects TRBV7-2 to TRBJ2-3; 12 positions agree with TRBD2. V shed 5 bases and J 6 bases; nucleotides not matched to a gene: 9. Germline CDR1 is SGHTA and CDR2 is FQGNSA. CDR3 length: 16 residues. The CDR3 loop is CASSRGLAGIRDTQYF. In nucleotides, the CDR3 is TGTGCCAGCAGCCGAGGACTAGCGGGGATCAGGGATACGCAGTATTTT.

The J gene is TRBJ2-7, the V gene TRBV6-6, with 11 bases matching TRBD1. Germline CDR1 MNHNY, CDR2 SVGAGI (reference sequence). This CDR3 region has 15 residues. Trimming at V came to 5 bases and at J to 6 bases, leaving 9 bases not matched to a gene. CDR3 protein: CASSPSGTGGSEQYF. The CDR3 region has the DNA TGTGCCAGCAGTCCATCCGGGACAGGGGGAAGCGAGCAGTACTTC.